This TCR beta chain was captured by sequencing in a study of blood T cell repertoires in COVID-19. The CDR3 spans 14 residues. Germline lookup yields CDR1 MDHEN and CDR2 SYDVKM. Losses at the gene ends were 3 bases for V and 7 bases for J; bases not matched to a gene: 8. In the authors' workflow: Amplification of reference gene primers was used by the study to estimate nucleated cell counts. The repertoire was sequenced with immunoSEQ multiplex PCR; TCRdb's copy has only in-frame clones and lacks some. That table supplies the V and J calls and clone size; D and trimming were determined from the DNA. The table lists around 64,000 clones, about 83% of them singletons.

The chain combines TRBV28 with TRBJ2-7, with 8 bases that match TRBD2. The sample was peripheral blood. The sequence came from an elderly woman with acute or convalescent COVID-19. CDR3 in amino acids: CASSFRGTSIEQYF. In nucleotides, the CDR3 is TGTGCCAGCAGTTTCCGAGGGACTAGTATAGAGCAGTACTTC. Full variable domain (missing parts from reference TRBV28 and TRBJ2-7): DVKVTQSSRYLVKRTGEKVFLECVQDMDHENMFWYRQDPGLGLRLIYFSYDVKMKEKGDIPEGYSVSREKKERFSLILESASTNQTSMYLCASSFRGTSIEQYFGPGTRLTVT.